A single TCR beta chain is shown here with its context. V dropped 5 bases and J dropped 6; count of bases not matched to a gene: 13. From germline, CDR1 is LNHDA and CDR2 SQIVND (reference sequence). This CDR3 spans 16 amino acids. These data come from a study of shared clonotypes between healthy human individuals. Clones were sequenced by immunoSEQ multiplex PCR, and TCRdb holds only the in-frame ones, with some missing. Counted here are millions of clones, 90% to 95% occurring once; the ten biggest clones make up roughly 0.13%. The receptor comes from a man in his late teens or twenties in good health. The chain carries TRBV19 and TRBJ1-5; 7 bases are a match to TRBD1. Sequenced input: naive CD4+ T cells sorted from blood. Subset here: CD45RA+ positively selected. The CDR3 sequence: CASSELPGTEPQPQHF. The CDR3, as DNA: TGTGCCAGTAGTGAGCTGCCCGGGACAGAGCCTCAGCCCCAGCATTTT.